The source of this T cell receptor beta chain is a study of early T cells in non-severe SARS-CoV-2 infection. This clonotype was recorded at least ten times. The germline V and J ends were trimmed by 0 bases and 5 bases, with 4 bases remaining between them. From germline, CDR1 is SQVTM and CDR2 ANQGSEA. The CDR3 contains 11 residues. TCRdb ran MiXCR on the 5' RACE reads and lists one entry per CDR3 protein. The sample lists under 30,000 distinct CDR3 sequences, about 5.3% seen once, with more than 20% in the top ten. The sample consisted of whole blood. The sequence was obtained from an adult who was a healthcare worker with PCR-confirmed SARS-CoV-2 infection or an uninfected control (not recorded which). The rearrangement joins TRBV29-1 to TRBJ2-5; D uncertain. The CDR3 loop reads CSVEESETQYF. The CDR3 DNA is TGCAGCGTTGAAGAGAGTGAGACCCAGTACTTC.